The sequence of this T cell receptor (beta chain) was determined in a study of cytomegalovirus exposure and HLA in healthy donors. The study, taken as a whole, reports: Earlier findings revealed that most TCR beta V segments proved productive either about 87% or about 30% of the time. The likely origin of a cluster of highly shared sequence variants was a sequencing artifact.

With respect to this clone: Its antigen is as yet unknown.

The donors comprised healthy bone marrow donors. This PCR relied on a set of 60 Vbeta primers and 13 Jbeta primers. Clones were sequenced by immunoSEQ multiplex PCR, and TCRdb holds only the in-frame ones, with some missing. The sample has 150,000 to 200,000 clones, roughly 87% seen once. The specimen sequenced was PBMCs. The receptor was isolated from a girl in the first two years of life in good health and CMV-seronegative.

The CDR3 sequence is CASSREGLEDIQYF. The CDR3 DNA sequence: TGCGCCAGCAGCCGCGAGGGACTCGAAGACATTCAGTACTTC. The chain couples TRBV5-1 to TRBJ2-4; TRBD2 might be the D (6 bases). Per germline, CDR1 SGHRS and CDR2 YFSETQ. The CDR3 sequence is 14 residues long. Trimming cost V 4 bases and J 8 bases, with 16 bases left between them.